Listed here are 13 T cell receptor beta chains from one sample, sequenced in a study of neurological immune-mediated disorders. TCRdb reprocessed the 5' RACE reads via MiXCR and lists one record per CDR3 protein. This sample has 80,000 to 95,000 distinct CDR3 sequences, with around 3.6% found just once. Sequenced sample: PBMCs. All receptors derive from a woman aged 50 to 60 with multiple sclerosis.

This clonotype appeared many times. This chain links TRBV3-1 with TRBJ2-3; the match to TRBD2 covers 13 bases. The CDR3 runs 20 residues. The ends lost 4 bases at V and 4 bases at J; junction bases unmatched: 17. CDR1 LGHDT and CDR2 YNNKEL come from the germline V gene (reference sequence). The CDR3: CASSLGLAGEAPWRADTQYF. In nucleotides, the CDR3 is TGTGCCAGCAGCCTCGGACTAGCGGGGGAGGCACCATGGAGGGCAGATACGCAGTATTTT.

The CDR3 DNA follows: TGTGCTAGTGGTTTGGCCGACCTAGCGGGGGACCCCCCGGGCTACAATGAGCAGTTCTTC. Translated: CASGLADLAGDPPGYNEQFF. This chain connects TRBV12-5 to TRBJ2-1; 10 positions match TRBD2. CDR3 length: 20 amino acids. The V and J ends lost 1 base and 3 bases, in that order; junction bases with no gene match: 15. Per germline, CDR1 LGHNT and CDR2 FRNRAP.

In this sample, this clonotype turned up many times. The gene calls are TRBV20-1 and TRBJ1-5; no clear D. Germline CDR1 DFQATT, CDR2 SNEGSKA (reference sequence). The V end lost 4 bases, the J end lost 3 bases, and 10 bases lay between the germline ends. The CDR3 is 13 residues long. CDR3: CSAKDTSNQPQHF. The CDR3 DNA is TGCAGTGCTAAAGACACCTCCAATCAGCCCCAGCATTTT.

There are many counts of this clonotype. The chain combines TRBV4-1 with TRBJ1-5; TRBD1 matches 8 bases. V lost 3 bases and J lost 5; bases outside the gene matches: 9. CDR3 length: 16 amino acids. Germline CDR1 MGHRA, CDR2 YSYEKL. The DNA for the CDR3 is TGCGCCAGCAGCCACAGGGCAGGGGGCGTCGATCAGCCCCAGCATTTT. Protein sequence: CASSHRAGGVDQPQHF.

There are many counts of this clonotype. This chain joins TRBV5-6 and TRBJ1-3; no firm D call. There are 14 residues in the CDR3. CDR1 and CDR2 from the germline V gene are SGHDT and YYEEEE. V lost 0 bases to trimming and J lost 4 bases, with 8 bases between them. The CDR3 DNA reads as TGTGCCAGCAGCTTGGCCACAGTAGGAAACACCATATATTTT. It yields the protein CASSLATVGNTIYF.

This clonotype was found many times. The rearrangement joins TRBV15 to TRBJ1-4; no definite D call. The CDR3 consists of 19 residues. The V end was cut by 0 bases, the J end by 7 bases, with 24 bases between. Germline CDR1 is LNHNV and CDR2 is YYDKDF (reference sequence). CDR3 DNA sequence: TGTGCCACCAGCAGAGATCGGGTTAAGGGAACGCGATTTGGTGAAAAACTGTTTTTT. The encoded protein is CATSRDRVKGTRFGEKLFF.

In its sample, this clonotype was seen many times. The V and J genes are TRBV5-1 and TRBJ1-5; weak D call: TRBD1 (5 bases). CDR3 length: 13 amino acids. Trimming took 5 bases from V and 9 from J, leaving 15 bases between them. CDR1 and CDR2 from the germline V gene are SGHRS and YFSETQ. The CDR3 sequence: CASSGQGGGPQHF. For the CDR3, the DNA is TGCGCCAGCAGTGGGCAGGGCGGGGGGCCCCAGCATTTT.

This chain connects TRBV18 to TRBJ2-7; 8 bases are a match to TRBD1. The CDR3 sequence is 14 residues long. The junction had 0 bases not matched to a gene; V was cut back by 0 bases and J by 2 bases. CDR1 KGHSH and CDR2 LQKENI come from the germline V gene. The CDR3 nucleotides read TGTGCCAGCTCACCACCGGACAGGGCCTACGAGCAGTACTTC. Translated, it gives CASSPPDRAYEQYF.

This clonotype was observed many times. The chain couples TRBV20-1 to TRBJ2-2; 9 bases are shared with TRBD2. Trimming took 3 bases from V and 6 from J; bases not matched to a gene: 2. The CDR3 has 13 amino acids. Germline V gives CDR1 DFQATT, CDR2 SNEGSKA (reference sequence). The CDR3 spells CSARRGGAGELFF. In nucleotides, the CDR3 is TGCAGTGCTAGGCGGGGGGGTGCCGGGGAGCTGTTTTTT.

The chain carries TRBV12-3 or TRBV12-4 and TRBJ2-1, with D unresolved. This CDR3 is 17 amino acids long. The V end lost 1 base, the J end lost 8 bases, and 21 bases lay between the germline ends. The CDR3 sequence: CASSLGAAILHWYEQFF. In DNA, the CDR3 is TGTGCCAGCAGTTTAGGGGCGGCGATTCTCCACTGGTATGAGCAGTTCTTC.

Many counts were recorded for this clonotype. CDR3 nucleotide sequence: TGCAGTGCTATGTCAGCCACCGGGGAGCTGTTTTTT. It is translated as CSAMSATGELFF. The chain carries TRBV20-1 and TRBJ2-2; no firm D call. The ends were cut back, 4 bases at V and 4 bases at J, with 7 bases in the middle. The CDR3 is 12 residues long. Germline-derived CDR1 and CDR2 are DFQATT and SNEGSKA (reference sequence).

This clonotype was detected many times. The rearrangement uses TRBV5-1 and TRBJ2-7; 10 bases agree with TRBD1. The CDR3 covers 16 residues. The J segment lost 1 base and the V segment lost 1 base, leaving 5 bases of the junction unmatched. CDR1 is SGHRS and CDR2 is YFSETQ in the germline V gene. The CDR3, as DNA: TGCGCCAGCAGCTTGACCGGGACAGGGGCATCCTACGAGCAGTACTTC. Its translation is CASSLTGTGASYEQYF.

Many counts were recorded for this clonotype. This rearrangement joins TRBV25-1 to TRBJ2-3; TRBD2 agrees at 7 bases. J lost 0 bases, V lost 0 bases, and 3 bases had no gene match. The CDR3 is 16 residues long. Germline-derived CDR1 and CDR2 are MGHDK and SYGVNS. This CDR3 reads CASSEYAGESTDTQYF. The CDR3 DNA follows: TGTGCCAGCAGTGAATATGCGGGGGAGAGCACAGATACGCAGTATTTT.